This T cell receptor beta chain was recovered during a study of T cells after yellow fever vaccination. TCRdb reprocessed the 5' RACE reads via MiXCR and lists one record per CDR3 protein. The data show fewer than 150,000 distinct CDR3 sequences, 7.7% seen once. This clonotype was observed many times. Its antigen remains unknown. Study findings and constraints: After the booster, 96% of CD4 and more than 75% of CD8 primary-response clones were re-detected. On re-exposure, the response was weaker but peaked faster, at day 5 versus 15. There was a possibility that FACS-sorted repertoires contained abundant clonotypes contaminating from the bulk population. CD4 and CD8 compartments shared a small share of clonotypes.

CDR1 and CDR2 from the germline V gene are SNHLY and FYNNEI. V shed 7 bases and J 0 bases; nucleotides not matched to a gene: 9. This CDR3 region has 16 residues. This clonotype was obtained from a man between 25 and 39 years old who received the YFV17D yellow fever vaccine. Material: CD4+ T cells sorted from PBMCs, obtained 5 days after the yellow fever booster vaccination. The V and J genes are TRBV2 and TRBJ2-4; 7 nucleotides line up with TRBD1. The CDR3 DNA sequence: TGTGCCAGCAAACCCCAGGGGGTTGTAGCCAAAAACATTCAGTACTTC. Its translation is CASKPQGVVAKNIQYF.